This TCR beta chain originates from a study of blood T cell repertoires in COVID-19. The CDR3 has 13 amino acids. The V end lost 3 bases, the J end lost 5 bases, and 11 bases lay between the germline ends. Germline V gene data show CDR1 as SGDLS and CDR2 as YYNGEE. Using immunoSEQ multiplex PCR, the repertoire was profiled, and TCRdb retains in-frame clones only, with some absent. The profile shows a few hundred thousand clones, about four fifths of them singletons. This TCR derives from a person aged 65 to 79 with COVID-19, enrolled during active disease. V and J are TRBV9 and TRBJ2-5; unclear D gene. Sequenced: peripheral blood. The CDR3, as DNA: TGTGCCAGCAGCGCCCAAGAGGCGGAGACCCAGTACTTC. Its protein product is CASSAQEAETQYF.